This record looks at one T cell receptor beta chain sequence and its context. The antigen is unknown. The sample comes from a study of T cells expressing NK-cell markers. Study information: Underlying the TCR beta repertoires were sorted CD3+CD56+NKG2C+, CD3+CD56+NKG2C- and CD3+CD56-NKG2C+ T cells. Whole-study results and caveats: Uncertainty persisted over the HCMV specificity of expanded NKG2C+ T cell clones. A range of 1.0-7.0% of CD8+ T cells consisted of dominant NKG2C+ clonotypes in several donors.

cDNA encoding TCR beta was synthesized via 5'RACE template switching incorporating UMIs. From the 5' RACE reads, TCRdb lists one entry per CDR3 protein and no DNA. Recorded for this sample: roughly 380,000 distinct CDR3 sequences. The CDR3 length is 15 residues. In germline, CDR1 is MNHEY, CDR2 SVGAGI. Material for sequencing was blood T cells: a sorted CD56 or NKG2C T cell subset, CD4+ or CD8+ T cells, or bulk PBMC T cells (not recorded which). This chain uses TRBV6-5 with TRBJ2-3. The sequence derives from a man aged 18-75 years in good health. The CDR3 protein is CASSYSGADTDTQYF.